The next 21 T cell receptor beta chains were all read from a single sample in a study of cytomegalovirus exposure and HLA in healthy donors. The PCR had 60 Vbeta and 13 Jbeta primers. Only in-frame clones appear in the TCRdb table, and some are missing; sequencing was by immunoSEQ multiplex PCR. The sample holds under 150,000 clones, about 59% seen once. The sequenced sample consisted of PBMCs. The receptor set was obtained from a woman aged 40 to 50 in good health and CMV-seropositive.

J is TRBJ1-2 and V is TRBV13; 8 positions match TRBD1. The CDR3 has 16 amino acids. CDR1 and CDR2 (germline): PRHDT, FYEKMQ (reference sequence). J lost 7 bases, V lost 5 bases, and 15 bases had no gene match. CDR3 protein: CASSGIHRGKLPGYTF. CDR3 DNA: TGTGCCAGCAGCGGTATACACAGGGGGAAACTGCCTGGCTACACCTTC.

The chain uses TRBV11-2 and TRBJ2-7; 9 bases are shared with TRBD1. The CDR3 consists of 16 residues. Trimming took 1 base from V and 5 from J; bases not matched to a gene: 9. Germline assignment: CDR1 SGHAT and CDR2 FQNNGV. CDR3 bases: TGTGCCAGCAGCTTAGCTTGGGGGACAGGGTACCACGAGCAGTACTTC. Protein product: CASSLAWGTGYHEQYF.

V gene TRBV30 combines with J gene TRBJ2-1; 7 bases are a match to TRBD2. Germline V gene sequence: CDR1 GTSNPN, CDR2 SVGIG (reference sequence). V gave up 3 bases and J gave up 4 bases; unmatched junction bases: 3. The length of the CDR3 is 13 residues. CDR3 in amino acids: CAWRWRGYNEQFF. CDR3 DNA: TGTGCCTGGAGGTGGCGGGGGTACAATGAGCAGTTCTTC.

CDR3 loop: CARLPPARGSTDTQYF. The CDR3 region has the DNA TGTGCCAGATTACCTCCTGCTAGGGGGAGTACAGATACGCAGTATTTT. The chain carries TRBV7-5 and TRBJ2-3; the table names TRBD1, a call not compared with the DNA. TRBV7-5 is given as a pseudogene. The CDR3 spans 16 residues.

This clone was seen only a few times. This chain links TRBV6-4 with TRBJ2-1, with 7 bases aligning to TRBD2. The ends lost 6 bases at V and 9 bases at J; junction bases unmatched: 11. Germline V gives CDR1 MRHNA, CDR2 SNTAGT. This CDR3 region has 14 residues. The CDR3 nucleotides read TGTGCCAGCAGCGAAACAGCGGGACGGGGTGAGCAGTTCTTC. Its protein is CASSETAGRGEQFF.

The rearrangement uses TRBV7-2 and TRBJ1-2, with D perhaps TRBD1 (6 bases). CDR3 length equals 17 residues. V was shortened by 4 bases and J by 4 bases, with 22 bases between the two germline ends. Per germline, CDR1 SGHTA and CDR2 FQGNSA. Written as DNA, the CDR3 is TGTGCCAGCAGCTATCCGGGACACCCCCCAGCGAGCTATGGCTACACCTTC. Amino acid sequence: CASSYPGHPPASYGYTF.

Note on this clone: The same CDR3 arises from other DNA sequences in this sample as well. This CDR3 is CASSFSLHKYF. CDR3 bases: TGTGCCAGCAGTTTCTCCCTCCACAAATATTTT. The V call is TRBV28, the J call TRBJ1-3; the D is unclear. The CDR3 extends over 11 amino acids. V shed 3 bases and J shed 15 bases, with 12 bases lying between them. Looked up from germline, CDR1 is MDHEN and CDR2 is SYDVKM.

This rearrangement joins TRBV7-2 to TRBJ2-5; D perhaps matches TRBD2 (6 bases). The CDR3 spans 14 residues. Germline-derived CDR1 and CDR2 are SGHTA and FQGNSA. Trimming stripped 4 bases from V and 3 bases from J, with 12 bases between. As DNA, the CDR3 is TGTGCCAGCAGCTCCTCGGGACTGGAAGAGACCCAGTACTTC. Translation: CASSSSGLEETQYF.

The J gene is TRBJ2-1, the V gene TRBV19; possibly TRBD2 for D (5 bases). CDR3 length: 15 amino acids. In germline, CDR1 is LNHDA, CDR2 SQIVND (reference sequence). The V gene lost 3 bases and the J gene lost 12 bases, with 21 bases spanning the gap. The CDR3 bases are TGTGCCAGTAGTATTACCGACCAGATCATACGGGGGCAGTTCTTC. Its protein is CASSITDQIIRGQFF. Filled out from reference TRBV19 and TRBJ2-1, the complete variable domain reads DGGITQSPKYLFRKEGQNVTLSCEQNLNHDAMYWYRQDPGQGLRLIYYSQIVNDFQKGDIAEGYSVSREKKESFPLTVTSAQKNPTAFYLCASSITDQIIRGQFFGPGTRLTVL.

The V gene is TRBV11-2, the J gene TRBJ1-1; D not certain. The CDR3 runs to 14 residues. Germline assignment: CDR1 SGHAT and CDR2 FQNNGV. The V end lost 3 bases, the J end lost 1 base, and 9 bases lay between the germline ends. CDR3 nucleotide sequence: TGTGCCAGCAGCTTGAATCCGGGGAACACTGAAGCTTTCTTT. Amino acid sequence: CASSLNPGNTEAFF.

V usage is TRBV27 and J usage is TRBJ2-7; D unresolved. CDR1 and CDR2 (germline): MNHEY, SMNVEV (reference sequence). Trimming took 3 bases from V and 2 from J, leaving 8 bases between them. The CDR3 runs to 13 residues. Written as DNA, the CDR3 is TGTGCCAGCAGTTTGACGAGGACCTACGAGCAGTACTTC. Translating it yields CASSLTRTYEQYF.

This chain joins TRBV2 and TRBJ2-5, with TRBD2 matching 15 bases. The J call may not be correct, given that the DNA end is closer to TRBJ2-7. Per the germline V gene, CDR1 is SNHLY and CDR2 is FYNNEI. The CDR3 covers 17 residues. CDR3 in amino acids: CASSEEGLAGGSYEQYF. CDR3 DNA sequence: TGTGCCAGCAGTGAAGAGGGACTAGCGGGAGGATCCTACGAGCAGTACTTC.

The rearrangement joins TRBV19 to TRBJ1-4, with a possible D match to TRBD1 (6 bases). Per germline, CDR1 LNHDA and CDR2 SQIVND (reference sequence). V shed 6 bases and J shed 0 bases, with 14 bases lying between them. The CDR3 length is 16 residues. The CDR3 DNA sequence: TGTGCCAGTAGCTCTTTCCAGGGGTCAACTAATGAAAAACTGTTTTTT. This codes for CASSSFQGSTNEKLFF.

The V and J genes are TRBV11-3 and TRBJ2-3, with 7 bases fitting TRBD1. The J segment lost 4 bases and the V segment lost 4 bases, leaving 11 bases of the junction unmatched. Germline assignment: CDR1 SGHNT and CDR2 YENEEA. This CDR3 is built from 16 residues. This CDR3 is CASSSRDSKGSDTQYF. In DNA form, the CDR3 reads TGTGCCAGCAGCTCCCGGGACAGCAAAGGCTCAGATACGCAGTATTTT.

J is TRBJ2-1 and V is TRBV7-2; no reliable D call. Germline CDR1 and CDR2: SGHTA and FQGNSA. Trimming left V 1 base short and J 1 base short, with 5 bases between. The CDR3 extends over 14 amino acids. CDR3 in amino acids: CASSLGESYNEQFF. The CDR3 nucleotides are TGTGCCAGCAGCTTAGGTGAGTCCTACAATGAGCAGTTCTTC.

The gene calls are TRBV6-5 and TRBJ1-2; 7 positions agree with TRBD1. The germline V gene encodes CDR1 MNHEY and CDR2 SVGAGI. V lost 4 bases to trimming and J lost 7 bases; unmatched junction nucleotides: 12. The CDR3 consists of 15 residues. The CDR3 here is CASSSLAFAGGGYTF. The DNA for the CDR3 is TGTGCCAGCAGTTCTTTGGCCTTCGCAGGGGGTGGCTACACCTTC.

This clone was found a few times. V usage is TRBV7-8 and J usage is TRBJ2-7, with TRBD2 matching 11 bases. Germline trimming cut 5 bases from V and 0 bases from J; bases unmatched to any gene: 6. CDR1 is SGHVS and CDR2 is FQNEAQ in the germline V gene. The CDR3 runs to 16 residues. The CDR3 region is CASSAEGLAVSYEQYF. The CDR3 DNA sequence: TGTGCCAGCAGCGCAGAGGGACTAGCGGTCTCCTACGAGCAGTACTTC.

This rearrangement joins TRBV4-1 to TRBJ1-4, with D unresolved. CDR1 is MGHRA and CDR2 is YSYEKL in the germline V gene. The CDR3 is 14 amino acids. Trimming removed 0 bases from V and 8 bases from J, with 10 bases in between. The CDR3 bases are TGCGCCAGCAGCCAAGAAGTTAATCAGGAAAAACTGTTTTTT. It is translated as CASSQEVNQEKLFF.

This clone appeared once. A read error may produce the germline difference seen at one junction end. The CDR3 protein is CASSGDSSYEQYF. CDR3 DNA sequence: TGTGCTAGCAGCGGGGACTCCTCCTACGAGCAGTACTTC. The chain uses TRBV7-7 and TRBJ2-7; 7 positions agree with TRBD2. The CDR3 is 13 residues long. In germline, CDR1 is SSHAT, CDR2 FNYEAQ (reference sequence).

This chain joins TRBV19 and TRBJ2-4; tentatively, D is TRBD2 (6 bases). CDR1 is LNHDA, CDR2 SQIVND, per germline (reference sequence). V lost 3 bases and J 0 bases, leaving 12 bases between the germline ends. CDR3 length equals 16 residues. This CDR3 reads CASSILWRGAKNIQYF. CDR3 bases: TGTGCCAGTAGTATCCTATGGCGGGGAGCCAAAAACATTCAGTACTTC.

This clone has more than one count but fewer than ten. V and J are TRBV6-4 and TRBJ2-2, with 10 bases fitting TRBD2. V was pared by 3 bases and J by 2 bases, with 0 bases of the junction left unmatched. There are 15 residues in the CDR3. CDR1 MRHNA and CDR2 SNTAGT come from the germline V gene. The CDR3 loop is CASSELAGNTGELFF. The CDR3 bases are TGTGCCAGCAGTGAACTAGCGGGAAACACCGGGGAGCTGTTTTTT.